The rows below give T cell receptor beta chains drawn from one sample of a study of identical twins. Using its own MiXCR run on the 5' RACE reads, TCRdb lists one record per CDR3 protein. Altogether about 690,000 distinct CDR3 sequences are present, approximately 6% being singletons, with the ten largest covering about 1.8%. The sequencing input was naive T cells sorted from blood. All receptors come from a man younger than 35 in good health. CDR3s include the opening cysteine and the closing phenylalanine or tryptophan. D genes are given only for firm matches. Only some rows state a clone size, as once, few, many or a class for expanded clones.

v_gene	j_gene	abundance	d_gene	CDR3nt	CDR3aa
TRBV5-1	TRBJ2-4	.	.	TGCGCCAGCAGCCAATCGGTTTCCAAAAACATTCAGTACTTC	CASSQSVSKNIQYF
TRBV27	TRBJ2-7	many	.	TGTGCCAGCAGTTTACAGGTCTCCTACGAGCAGTACTTC	CASSLQVSYEQYF
TRBV3-1	TRBJ2-1	few	.	TGTGCCAGCAGCCCCGTAAGGGATAATGAGCAGTTCTTC	CASSPVRDNEQFF
TRBV12-5	TRBJ2-3	many	TRBD2	TGTGCTAGTGGCGACATAGCGGGAGCAGATACGCAGTATTTT	CASGDIAGADTQYF
TRBV5-1	TRBJ2-7	many	.	TGCGCCAGCAGTTCGAACGACAGTCCCTACGAGCAGTACTTC	CASSSNDSPYEQYF
TRBV5-4	TRBJ2-3	.	.	TGTGCCAGCAGCCTGGACTATTCTAGCACAGATACGCAGTATTTT	CASSLDYSSTDTQYF
TRBV12-3/TRBV12-4	TRBJ2-3	many	TRBD2	TGTGCCAGCACTCCGGGACTAGCGGGAGGGGGTACGCAGTATTTT	CASTPGLAGGGTQYF
TRBV4-1	TRBJ1-6	.	TRBD1	TGCGCCAGCAGCCAAACAGGGGGCGCTGGTTCACCCCTCCACTTT	CASSQTGGAGSPLHF
TRBV11-2	TRBJ2-1	many	TRBD1	TGTGCCAGCAGCCGGATTAGCACCTGGGGACAGGGTTTTAATGAGCAGTTCTTC	CASSRISTWGQGFNEQFF
TRBV12-3/TRBV12-4	TRBJ2-7	.	TRBD1	TGTGCCAGCAGTTATGGGACAGGCCACGAGCAGTACTTC	CASSYGTGHEQYF
TRBV6-1	TRBJ1-1	many	.	TGTGCCAGCAGTGAAGCGACACAGGCTCTGAACACTGAAGCTTTCTTT	CASSEATQALNTEAFF
TRBV12-3/TRBV12-4	TRBJ1-1	many	.	TGTGCCAGCACCACCGGGTGGGGATTGCGCACTGAAGCTTTCTTT	CASTTGWGLRTEAFF
TRBV6-2/TRBV6-3	TRBJ1-2	many	.	TGTGCCAGCAGTTATTCTGCGGGTCCATCTCGTGGCTACACCTTC	CASSYSAGPSRGYTF
TRBV11-3	TRBJ2-1	many	.	TGTGCCAGCAGCCCGCGATCTAGCTCCTACAATGAGCAGTTCTTC	CASSPRSSSYNEQFF
TRBV28	TRBJ2-2	few	.	TGTGCCAGCAGGACAGCCCCTAGGGGGGCCGGGGAGCTGTTTTTT	CASRTAPRGAGELFF
TRBV12-3/TRBV12-4	TRBJ1-4	many	TRBD1	TGTGCCAGCAGTAACAGGGGGGAAAAACTGTTTTTT	CASSNRGEKLFF
TRBV7-9	TRBJ2-2	many	.	TGTGCCAGCAGCTTACCTGTGGAGAACACCGGGGAGCTGTTTTTT	CASSLPVENTGELFF
TRBV6-1	TRBJ2-1	.	.	TGTGCCAGCAAGTTCCCAGAGGAGCAGTTCTTC	CASKFPEEQFF
TRBV24-1	TRBJ2-5	many	TRBD1	TGTGCCACCAGTGATTTTTACAGGGGTGGTTTTGAGACCCAGTACTTC	CATSDFYRGGFETQYF
TRBV7-9	TRBJ2-1	many	TRBD2	TGTGCCAGCAGCTCCCGGGAGAAAGAGCGGGGTGAGCAGTTCTTC	CASSSREKERGEQFF
TRBV20-1	TRBJ2-1	.	.	TGCAGTGCTGCTAGCCTCAACAATGAGCAGTTCTTC	CSAASLNNEQFF
TRBV24-1	TRBJ1-2	few	.	TGTGCCACCAGTGAGGGGGACGGCCTCTATGGCTACACCTTC	CATSEGDGLYGYTF
TRBV12-3/TRBV12-4	TRBJ2-2	many	.	TGTGCCAGCAGTTTATCTACAGTGAACACCGGGGAGCTGTTTTTT	CASSLSTVNTGELFF
TRBV18	TRBJ1-5	many	.	TGTGCCAGCTCACCACAGGGGGATCAGCCCCAGCATTTT	CASSPQGDQPQHF
TRBV11-2	TRBJ2-7	few	.	TGTGCCAGCAGCTTTCAAGGGGTATCCTACGAGCAGTACTTC	CASSFQGVSYEQYF
TRBV10-3	TRBJ2-5	.	TRBD1	TGTGCCATCAGTGGACAGGGGGGAGGTCGGCAAGAGACCCAGTACTTC	CAISGQGGGRQETQYF
TRBV29-1	TRBJ2-2	few	TRBD2	TGCAGTGGATGGGAGGGTGGCACCGGGGAGCTGTTTTTT	CSGWEGGTGELFF
TRBV7-3	TRBJ2-2	many	TRBD2	TGTGCCAGCAGCTTAACGGGAGGGCCAACGAACACCGGGGAGCTGTTTTTT	CASSLTGGPTNTGELFF
TRBV11-2	TRBJ2-7	few	.	TGTGCCAGCAGCACCCGGCCGGTCTACGAGCAGTACTTC	CASSTRPVYEQYF
TRBV11-1	TRBJ2-6	few	TRBD1	TGTGCCAGCAGAACGCGACAGGGGGGCCACTCTGGGGCCAACGTCCTGACTTTC	CASRTRQGGHSGANVLTF
TRBV12-3/TRBV12-4	TRBJ2-2	many	.	TGTGCCAGCAGATACGGACACCCCGGGGAGCTGTTTTTT	CASRYGHPGELFF
TRBV6-1	TRBJ2-7	few	.	TGTGCCAGCCACGGGACGAGGACCCACCCATCCTACGAGCAGTACTTC	CASHGTRTHPSYEQYF
TRBV12-3/TRBV12-4	TRBJ2-7	many	.	TGTGCCAGCAGTTTGGGGTTCGAGCAGTACTTC	CASSLGFEQYF
TRBV6-1	TRBJ1-1	many	.	TGTGCCAGCAATGCGGGGGCAACGGTATGGAACACTGAAGCTTTCTTT	CASNAGATVWNTEAFF
TRBV5-6	TRBJ2-3	many	.	TGTGCCAGCAGCTCTACGGACTGGACGAGAGATACGCAGTATTTT	CASSSTDWTRDTQYF
TRBV2	TRBJ1-4	few	TRBD1	TGTGCCAGTGGACAGGGGGCCGGGAAACTGTTTTTT	CASGQGAGKLFF
TRBV3-1	TRBJ2-1	few	.	TGTGCCAGCCGATTGACAGGCCGGAGCTCCTACAATGAGCAGTTCTTC	CASRLTGRSSYNEQFF
TRBV28	TRBJ2-7	many	.	TGTGCCAGCAGTCTCAGGGGGTGGGGACTCTACGAGCAGTACTTC	CASSLRGWGLYEQYF
TRBV6-5	TRBJ2-2	few	TRBD2	TGTGCCAGCAGTTCTCAACCGGGACTAGCGGGAGGCTTGAACACCGGGGAGCTGTTTTTT	CASSSQPGLAGGLNTGELFF
TRBV28	TRBJ1-4	.	.	TGTGCCAGCAGTAGATCCGGGACGGACAATGAAAAACTGTTTTTT	CASSRSGTDNEKLFF
TRBV6-1	TRBJ2-3	few	TRBD2	TGTGCCAGCAGCCTCAATCTAGCGGGCCGGGGGGTTAGGGATACGCAGTATTTT	CASSLNLAGRGVRDTQYF
TRBV20-1	TRBJ1-2	many	TRBD1	TGCAGTGCTAGAGAGACAGGGAACTATGGCTACACCTTC	CSARETGNYGYTF
TRBV12-3/TRBV12-4	TRBJ1-5	many	.	TGTGCCAGCAGTTTATGGGGGTTGGATAGCAATCAGCCCCAGCATTTT	CASSLWGLDSNQPQHF
TRBV30	TRBJ1-1	few	TRBD1	TGTGCCTGGGAAGGGGGCTCAACTGAAGCTTTCTTT	CAWEGGSTEAFF
TRBV10-3	TRBJ2-1	many	TRBD2	TGTGCCATCAGTTATCCGGGACTAGCGGGAGAGGCCTACAATGAGCAGTTCTTC	CAISYPGLAGEAYNEQFF
TRBV3-1	TRBJ2-2	.	TRBD2	TGTGCCAGCAGCCCTAAACAGGGACTAGCGGGACGCACCGGGGAGCTGTTTTTT	CASSPKQGLAGRTGELFF
TRBV28	TRBJ2-7	.	.	TGTGCCAGCAGCCCCCGACCCCCCGCCTACGAGCAGTACTTC	CASSPRPPAYEQYF
TRBV19	TRBJ1-1	few	.	TGTGCCAGTAGTTCTCGGGACATGAACACTGAAGCTTTCTTT	CASSSRDMNTEAFF
TRBV3-1	TRBJ2-3	many	TRBD2	TGTGCCAGCAGCCATTTCGTGCGGGAGTGGGCGGATACGCAGTATTTT	CASSHFVREWADTQYF
TRBV19	TRBJ2-7	.	.	TGTGCCAGTAGTAAAGACCCAACCTACGAGCAGTACTTC	CASSKDPTYEQYF
TRBV3-1	TRBJ1-2	.	TRBD1	TGTGCCAGCAGCCCCCGGGACAGGGAATATGGCTACACCTTC	CASSPRDREYGYTF
TRBV5-6	TRBJ1-5	.	.	TGTGCCAGCAGCTCGGACAGAGATCAGCCCCAGCATTTT	CASSSDRDQPQHF
TRBV20-1	TRBJ2-7	few	.	TGCAGTGCGCACCAGGGGTTAGTCTACGAGCAGTACTTC	CSAHQGLVYEQYF
TRBV29-1	TRBJ2-7	.	.	TGCAGCGTTGAAGGCGAAGTTGGGACATCGCACTCCTACGAGCAGTACTTC	CSVEGEVGTSHSYEQYF
TRBV5-1	TRBJ2-4	few	TRBD2	TGCGCCAGCAGCTTGGCGAGCGGGGGCATTCAGTACTTC	CASSLASGGIQYF
TRBV12-3/TRBV12-4	TRBJ1-2	many	.	TGTGCCAGCAGTTTCCCCGGTCAGACTAATGGCTACACCTTC	CASSFPGQTNGYTF